This is a list of T cell receptor beta chains from one sample in a study of blood T cell repertoires in COVID-19. The data were produced by immunoSEQ multiplex PCR, yet TCRdb's version contains in-frame clones alone and is incomplete. The sample gives 250,000 to 350,000 clones, 88% of which show up once; approximately 10% is in the top ten. Sequenced material: peripheral blood. Receptors were obtained from a woman aged 30 to 39 with COVID-19, enrolled during active disease. The conserved cysteine and the conserved F or W are not part of the CDR3 here. Fields, in order: D gene, V gene, J gene, CDR3 protein. A D gene is named only where the DNA matches it firmly.

D gene: -; V gene: TRBV18; J gene: TRBJ1-3; CDR3 protein: ASSPDSSPGNTIY
D gene: TRBD1; V gene: TRBV9; J gene: TRBJ2-2; CDR3 protein: ASSIQTGVPGLPPGELF
D gene: -; V gene: TRBV7-2; J gene: TRBJ1-5; CDR3 protein: ASSLQGPGNQPQH
D gene: -; V gene: TRBV7-9; J gene: TRBJ2-7; CDR3 protein: ASSLAGDEQY
D gene: TRBD1; V gene: TRBV7-9; J gene: TRBJ1-4; CDR3 protein: AGRTGDGEKLF
D gene: -; V gene: TRBV6-2/TRBV6-3; J gene: TRBJ2-1; CDR3 protein: ASSYSEDYNEQF
D gene: -; V gene: TRBV30; J gene: TRBJ2-7; CDR3 protein: AWSGGSPEQY
D gene: TRBD1; V gene: TRBV19; J gene: TRBJ1-2; CDR3 protein: ASSTGTGPHYGYT
D gene: TRBD1; V gene: TRBV3-1/TRBV3-2; J gene: TRBJ1-5; CDR3 protein: ASSPRTGTNQPQH
D gene: TRBD2; V gene: TRBV27; J gene: TRBJ2-1; CDR3 protein: ASSASRTSGRVEQF
D gene: -; V gene: TRBV2; J gene: TRBJ1-2; CDR3 protein: ASSEIGRRVKGYT
D gene: TRBD2; V gene: TRBV3-1/TRBV3-2; J gene: TRBJ2-2; CDR3 protein: ASSQESGATGELF
D gene: -; V gene: TRBV20-1; J gene: TRBJ1-4; CDR3 protein: SASIADNEKLF
D gene: -; V gene: TRBV6-5; J gene: TRBJ2-7; CDR3 protein: ASTVSGESYEQY
D gene: TRBD2; V gene: TRBV18; J gene: TRBJ2-5; CDR3 protein: ASSRTSGSQETQY
D gene: -; V gene: TRBV6-5; J gene: TRBJ1-2; CDR3 protein: ASRRTENYGYT
D gene: TRBD2; V gene: TRBV6-6; J gene: TRBJ2-3; CDR3 protein: ASSLTSLAGVADTQY
D gene: -; V gene: TRBV7-9; J gene: TRBJ2-1; CDR3 protein: ASSWAGGPNEQF
D gene: TRBD1; V gene: TRBV15; J gene: TRBJ1-2; CDR3 protein: ATGTGEWVGANYGYT
D gene: TRBD1; V gene: TRBV15; J gene: TRBJ2-2; CDR3 protein: ATSSGQAANTGELF
D gene: -; V gene: TRBV4-1; J gene: TRBJ2-1; CDR3 protein: ASSQQNNEQF
D gene: -; V gene: TRBV28; J gene: TRBJ2-1; CDR3 protein: ASSDAGRFYNEQF
D gene: -; V gene: TRBV27; J gene: TRBJ2-1; CDR3 protein: ASSLAYSYNEQF
D gene: TRBD1; V gene: TRBV28; J gene: TRBJ2-7; CDR3 protein: ASSLPQGATYEQY
D gene: -; V gene: TRBV9; J gene: TRBJ1-1; CDR3 protein: ASSVVVFGQTNTEAF
D gene: TRBD2; V gene: TRBV4-3; J gene: TRBJ2-7; CDR3 protein: ASSQASGGYEQY
D gene: -; V gene: TRBV28; J gene: TRBJ1-4; CDR3 protein: ASSFLSGSGEKLF
D gene: -; V gene: TRBV4-1; J gene: TRBJ2-3; CDR3 protein: ASSLAYGSSTDTQY
D gene: TRBD1; V gene: TRBV30; J gene: TRBJ2-2; CDR3 protein: AWSHRQGRAGELF